This T cell receptor beta chain was sequenced during a study of blood T cell repertoires in COVID-19. Germline CDR1 SNHLY, CDR2 FYNNEI. The length of the CDR3 is 15 residues. J was trimmed by 2 bases and V by 5 bases; bases with no gene match: 9. Method: immunoSEQ multiplex PCR; TCRdb's copy keeps in-frame clones and lacks some. The sample contains some 130,000 clones, 86% of which appear only once. The rearrangement links TRBV2 to TRBJ2-7, with 7 nucleotides matching TRBD1. Sequenced: peripheral blood. The receptor was derived from a woman in her 70s with COVID-19, enrolled during active disease. Here the CDR3 reads CASSSRTGNAYEQYF. The CDR3 DNA follows: TGTGCCAGCAGTTCTCGGACAGGTAACGCCTACGAGCAGTACTTC.